The next 27 T cell receptor beta chains were all read from a single sample in a study of regulatory T cells in long-lasting Graves disease. Through Arm-PCR of CDR3 regions and iRepertoire HTBI primers, TCR beta libraries were built. TCRdb used MiXCR to reprocess the multiplex PCR reads, holding one entry per CDR3 protein. This sample has roughly 380,000 distinct CDR3 sequences, with roughly 15% found just once. Time point given: newly diagnosed GD, antithyroid drugs for less than 3 months. Researchers made the TCR library from RNA that was extracted from PBMCs. The sample here was peripheral blood mononuclear cells (PBMCs), taken at new diagnosis, from a patient treated with antithyroid drugs. Source of these receptors: a female donor with Graves disease.

This clonotype has ten or more counts. The chain recombines TRBV27 with TRBJ1-5; 8 bases line up with TRBD1. Germline CDR1 and CDR2: MNHEY and SMNVEV (reference sequence). V gave up 3 bases and J gave up 5 bases; unmatched junction bases: 3. This CDR3 spans 14 amino acids. CDR3 coding DNA: TGTGCCAGCAGTTTTATCAGGGGGCATCAGCCCCAGCATTTT. Translated, it gives CASSFIRGHQPQHF.

This clonotype was counted at least ten times. V is TRBV2 and J is TRBJ1-6; possibly TRBD1 for D (5 bases). The CDR3 is 10 amino acids. Trimming cost V 6 bases and J 11 bases, with 5 bases left between them. Germline CDR1 is SNHLY and CDR2 is FYNNEI. CDR3 sequence reads: CASRGAPLHF. In nucleotides, the CDR3 is TGTGCCAGCAGGGGGGCACCCCTCCACTTT.

A few counts support this clonotype. V and J are TRBV19 and TRBJ2-1; 7 bases are shared with TRBD1. The CDR3 has 14 amino acids. Germline V lookup: CDR1 LNHDA, CDR2 SQIVND (reference sequence). After removal of 9 bases from V and 7 bases from J, the junction contained 12 bases not matched to a gene. The CDR3 spells CASRSFRGKNEQFF. CDR3 DNA: TGTGCCAGCAGGTCGTTCAGGGGGAAGAATGAGCAGTTCTTC.

This clonotype was seen ten or more times. CDR3 region: CASSWGTAEQPQHF. As DNA, the CDR3 is TGTGCCAGCAGTTGGGGGACAGCCGAACAGCCCCAGCATTTT. The rearrangement uses TRBV12-3 or TRBV12-4 and TRBJ1-5; the match to TRBD1 covers 7 bases. CDR3 length: 14 residues. V trimming: 4 bases; J trimming: 7 bases; junction bases outside the gene matches: 7.

There are a few counts of this clonotype. V usage is TRBV9 and J usage is TRBJ2-1, with 12 bases matching TRBD1. The DNA matches TRBJ2-5 better at its end, which makes the J call doubtful. CDR1 and CDR2 (germline): SGDLS, YYNGEE. The CDR3 totals 15 residues. CDR3 protein: CASSAGQGAQETQYF. The CDR3 coding sequence is TGTGCCAGCAGTGCGGGACAGGGGGCTCAAGAGACCCAGTACTTC.

This clonotype has a count of ten or more. This chain joins TRBV30 and TRBJ2-7; 10 bases are a match to TRBD2. This CDR3 comprises 14 residues. V was clipped by 5 bases and J by 2 bases; unmatched bases: 6. CDR1 is GTSNPN, CDR2 SVGIG, per germline (reference sequence). The CDR3 sequence is CAWVPLAGAYEQYF. The CDR3 DNA follows: TGTGCCTGGGTCCCGCTAGCGGGGGCCTACGAGCAGTACTTC.

This clonotype was observed at least ten times. The V gene is TRBV28, the J gene TRBJ2-2, with TRBD2 as a possible D gene (6 bases). CDR1 and CDR2 from the germline V gene are MDHEN and SYDVKM. V lost 6 bases and J lost 1, with 15 bases in between. The CDR3 runs 16 residues. Here the CDR3 reads CASSEAGLRNTGELFF. CDR3 nucleotides: TGTGCCAGCAGCGAAGCGGGTCTAAGGAACACCGGGGAGCTGTTTTTT.

This clonotype was detected many times. CDR3 DNA: TGTGCCTGGAAGGTACAGGGCATTGAAAAACTGTTTTTT. Translation: CAWKVQGIEKLFF. The J gene is TRBJ1-4, the V gene TRBV30; a weak D match, TRBD1 (6 bases). The CDR3 consists of 13 residues. Trimming removed 4 bases from V and 7 bases from J, with 13 bases in between. The germline gives CDR1 GTSNPN, CDR2 SVGIG (reference sequence).

This clonotype was counted at least ten times. The CDR3 DNA sequence: TGCGCCAGCAGCTCCAACCCTAGCGGGGGAGAAGATACGCAGTATTTT. Translated, it gives CASSSNPSGGEDTQYF. V and J are TRBV5-1 and TRBJ2-3; 10 nucleotides align to TRBD2. This CDR3 is built from 16 residues. The V gene end was trimmed by 3 bases and the J gene end by 5 bases; junction bases not matched to a gene: 9. The germline CDR1 and CDR2 sequences are SGHRS and YFSETQ.

V is TRBV5-1 and J is TRBJ1-6; tentatively, D is TRBD1 (5 bases). Trimming removed 4 bases from V and 10 bases from J, with 24 bases in between. Germline lookup yields CDR1 SGHRS and CDR2 YFSETQ. There are 17 residues in the CDR3. This chain's CDR3 is CASSGTSRTSFLSPLHF. The CDR3 DNA is TGCGCCAGCAGCGGAACGTCTAGGACATCTTTTTTGTCACCCCTCCACTTT. The complete variable domain, with remaining parts taken from reference TRBV5-1 and TRBJ1-6, reads KAGVTQTPRYLIKTRGQQVTLSCSPISGHRSVSWYQQTPGQGLQFLFEYFSETQRNKGNFPGRFSGRQFSNSRSEMNVSTLELGDSALYLCASSGTSRTSFLSPLHFGNGTRLTVT.

This clonotype has at least ten counts. The chain carries TRBV11-2 and TRBJ2-7; D gene ambiguous. The CDR3 runs 12 residues. Germline CDR1 SGHAT, CDR2 FQNNGV. V was clipped by 3 bases and J by 4 bases, with 7 bases between them. Here the CDR3 reads CASSFGKYEQYF. The CDR3 DNA sequence: TGTGCCAGCAGCTTTGGCAAGTACGAGCAGTACTTC.

This clonotype was seen repeatedly, ten times or more. This chain connects TRBV9 to TRBJ1-3, with D perhaps TRBD1 (6 bases). CDR3 length: 15 amino acids. CDR1 is SGDLS, CDR2 YYNGEE, per germline. Deletions cut 3 bases from V and 0 bases from J, with 10 bases between. CDR3 in DNA: TGTGCCAGCAGCGCCTGGGGGGCCTCTGGAAACACCATATATTTT. Translation: CASSAWGASGNTIYF.

Many counts were recorded for this clonotype. The rearrangement links TRBV6-1 to TRBJ2-1; no definite D call. Trimming took off 9 bases at V and 7 bases at J, with 19 bases between the two ends. This CDR3 is built from 14 residues. Germline assignment: CDR1 MNHNS and CDR2 SASEGT. CDR3 region: CASQSGRILNEQFF. DNA of the CDR3: TGTGCCAGTCAATCGGGTCGAATATTGAATGAGCAGTTCTTC.

The chain combines TRBV6-1 with TRBJ2-7, with 7 positions matching TRBD2. After removal of 3 bases from V and 1 base from J, the junction contained 6 bases not matched to a gene. The CDR3 has 15 residues. CDR1 is MNHNS and CDR2 is SASEGT in the germline V gene. The CDR3 DNA reads as TGTGCCAGCAGTGAGTCCTTGGGACTATCCTACGAGCAGTACTTC. It specifies CASSESLGLSYEQYF.

This clonotype was seen a handful of times. This sequence joins TRBV20-1 and TRBJ2-7; no definite D call. Between the trimmed V and J ends, which lost 0 bases and 2 bases, there was a span of 14 bases. Germline V gene data show CDR1 as DFQATT and CDR2 as SNEGSKA (reference sequence). The CDR3 sequence is 15 residues long. The CDR3 coding sequence is TGCAGTGCTAGAGATCAGAGGAGAAGAGCCTACGAGCAGTACTTC. It translates to CSARDQRRRAYEQYF.

On this clonotype: A much larger clone lies a single base off, so this may be a read error. The chain carries TRBV4-1 and TRBJ1-1, with TRBD1 as a possible D gene (5 bases). The germline gives CDR1 MGHRA, CDR2 YSYEKL. The CDR3 length is 15 residues. The DNA of the CDR3 is TGCGCCAGCAGCCAGGATCAAGAACGGGGCACTGGAGCTTTCTTT. It encodes CASSQDQERGTGAFF.

This clonotype was observed at least ten times. The V and J genes are TRBV7-6 and TRBJ2-1, with unresolved D. Trimming cost V 4 bases and J 9 bases, with 7 bases left between them. There are 11 residues in the CDR3. Germline CDR1 is SGHVS and CDR2 is FNYEAQ. The CDR3 here is CASSSSIEQFF. CDR3 DNA sequence: TGTGCCAGCAGCTCATCTATTGAGCAGTTCTTC.

This clonotype was recorded at least ten times. The chain employs TRBV27 and TRBJ2-7, with TRBD2 as a possible D gene (5 bases). Trimming pared 6 bases from V and 2 bases from J, leaving 11 bases between. CDR1 MNHEY and CDR2 SMNVEV come from the germline V gene (reference sequence). CDR3 size: 13 residues. CDR3 coding DNA: TGTGCCAGCAGCCGCGGGTCCCCCTACGAGCAGTACTTC. Amino acids: CASSRGSPYEQYF.

The chain recombines TRBV9 with TRBJ2-7; TRBD2 might be the D (6 bases). Trimming stripped 4 bases from V and 0 bases from J, with 11 bases between. This CDR3 is 14 amino acids long. Germline V gives CDR1 SGDLS, CDR2 YYNGEE. CDR3 sequence (DNA): TGTGCCAGCAGCCGGGACTCGAGCTCCTACGAGCAGTACTTC. This translates into CASSRDSSSYEQYF. Full variable domain (remainder filled in from reference TRBV9 and TRBJ2-7): DSGVTQTPKHLITATGQRVTLRCSPRSGDLSVYWYQQSLDQGLQFLIQYYNGEERAKGNILERFSAQQFPDLHSELNLSSLELGDSALYFCASSRDSSSYEQYFGPGTRLTVT.

The table lists this clonotype with many counts. The chain joins TRBV5-1 to TRBJ1-1; D is undetermined. The CDR3 runs to 15 residues. Trimming shortened V by 2 bases and J by 3 bases, and 14 bases separated the two germline ends. Germline CDR1 is SGHRS and CDR2 is YFSETQ. CDR3 sequence (DNA): TGCGCCAGCAGCTTCGGGAGCGGGGAGGACACTGAAGCTTTCTTT. It specifies CASSFGSGEDTEAFF.

This clonotype appeared many times. The J gene is TRBJ2-7, the V gene TRBV12-3 or TRBV12-4, with unresolved D. Trimming pared 2 bases from V and 6 bases from J, leaving 11 bases between. This CDR3 comprises 13 residues. The CDR3, as DNA: TGTGCCAGCAGTTTATCCCTGGCCGCCGAGCAGTACTTC. Its translation: CASSLSLAAEQYF.

This clonotype was detected ten times or more. The chain links TRBV9 to TRBJ2-1, with no clear D. The CDR3 is 13 residues long. Trimming removed 4 bases from V and 7 bases from J, with 12 bases in between. CDR1 is SGDLS and CDR2 is YYNGEE in the germline V gene. CDR3 region: CASSPDRSNEQFF. The DNA for the CDR3 is TGTGCCAGCAGCCCCGACCGAAGTAATGAGCAGTTCTTC. The full variable domain, completed using reference TRBV9 and TRBJ2-1, is DSGVTQTPKHLITATGQRVTLRCSPRSGDLSVYWYQQSLDQGLQFLIQYYNGEERAKGNILERFSAQQFPDLHSELNLSSLELGDSALYFCASSPDRSNEQFFGPGTRLTVL.

This clonotype was seen at least ten times. V is TRBV10-3 and J is TRBJ2-3; TRBD2 matches at 11 bases. CDR3 length: 17 residues. Germline CDR1 reads ENHRY; CDR2 reads SYGVKD. V shed 3 bases, J shed 0 bases, and the junction held 5 bases outside the gene matches. The CDR3 is CAISEPLAGGSTDTQYF. The CDR3 DNA reads TGTGCCATCAGTGAACCTCTAGCGGGGGGAAGCACAGATACGCAGTATTTT.

The rearrangement uses TRBV28 and TRBJ1-1; unclear D gene. The germline V gene encodes CDR1 MDHEN and CDR2 SYDVKM. The V and J ends lost 2 bases and 1 base respectively, with 8 bases between them. The CDR3 length is 14 residues. This CDR3 reads CASSLPSPNTEAFF. In DNA form, the CDR3 reads TGTGCCAGCAGTTTACCGAGTCCGAACACTGAAGCTTTCTTT.

This clonotype has only a few counts. The rearrangement joins TRBV19 to TRBJ1-5; 8 nucleotides align to TRBD1. Germline lookup yields CDR1 LNHDA and CDR2 SQIVND (reference sequence). The CDR3 is made up of 15 amino acids. Germline trimming cut 8 bases from V and 2 bases from J; bases unmatched to any gene: 8. CDR3 bases: TGTGCCAGTTCCCGCCAGGACAGGGGCAATCAGCCCCAGCATTTT. Its translation is CASSRQDRGNQPQHF.

This clonotype was observed many times. The chain is built from TRBV28 and TRBJ2-1; 10 nucleotides agree with TRBD1. The V gene end was trimmed by 7 bases and the J gene end by 7 bases; junction bases not matched to a gene: 7. Germline loops: CDR1 MDHEN, CDR2 SYDVKM. CDR3 length: 14 amino acids. This chain's CDR3 is CASTVGQGGNEQFF. CDR3 sequence (DNA): TGTGCCAGCACCGTAGGACAGGGGGGAAATGAGCAGTTCTTC.

This clonotype was observed many times. J is TRBJ1-6 and V is TRBV28, with TRBD1 matching 7 bases. The CDR3 sequence is 15 residues long. Trimming took 3 bases from V and 7 from J; bases not matched to a gene: 6. Germline V gene lookup returns CDR1 MDHEN and CDR2 SYDVKM. The DNA for the CDR3 is TGTGCCAGCAGTTTTCAACAGGGGCGGAATTCACCCCTCCACTTT. Protein sequence: CASSFQQGRNSPLHF.